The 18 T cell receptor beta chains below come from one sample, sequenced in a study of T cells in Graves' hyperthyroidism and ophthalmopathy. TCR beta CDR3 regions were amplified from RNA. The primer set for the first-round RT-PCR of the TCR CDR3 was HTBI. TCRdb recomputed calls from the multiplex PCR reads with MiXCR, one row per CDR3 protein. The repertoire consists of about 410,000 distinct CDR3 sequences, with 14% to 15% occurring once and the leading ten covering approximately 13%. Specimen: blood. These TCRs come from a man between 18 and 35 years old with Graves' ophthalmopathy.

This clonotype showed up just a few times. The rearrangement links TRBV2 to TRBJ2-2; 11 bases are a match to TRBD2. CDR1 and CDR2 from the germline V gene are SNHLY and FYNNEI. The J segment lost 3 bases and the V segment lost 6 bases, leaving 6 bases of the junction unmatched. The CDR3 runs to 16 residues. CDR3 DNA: TGTGCCAGCAGGGACCTAGCGGGGGGTCACACCGGGGAGCTGTTTTTT. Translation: CASRDLAGGHTGELFF.

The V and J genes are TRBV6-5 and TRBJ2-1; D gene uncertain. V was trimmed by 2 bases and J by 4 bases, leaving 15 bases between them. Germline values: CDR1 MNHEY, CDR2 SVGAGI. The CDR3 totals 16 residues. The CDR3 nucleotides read TGTGCCAGCAGTTACGGGCCTCCGGCCCTTTACAATGAGCAGTTCTTC. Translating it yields CASSYGPPALYNEQFF.

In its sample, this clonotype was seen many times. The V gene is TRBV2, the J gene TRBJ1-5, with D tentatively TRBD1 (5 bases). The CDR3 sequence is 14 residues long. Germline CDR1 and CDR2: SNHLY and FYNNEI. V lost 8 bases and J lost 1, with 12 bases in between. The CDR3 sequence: CASGADSSNQPQHF. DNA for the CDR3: TGTGCCAGCGGGGCAGACTCCAGCAATCAGCCCCAGCATTTT.

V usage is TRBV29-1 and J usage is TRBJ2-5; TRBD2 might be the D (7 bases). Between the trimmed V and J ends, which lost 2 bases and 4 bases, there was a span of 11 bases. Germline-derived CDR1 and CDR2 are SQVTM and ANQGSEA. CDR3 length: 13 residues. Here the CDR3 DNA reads TGCAGCGTTGAATTGGGGGGGCGAGAGACCCAGTACTTC. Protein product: CSVELGGRETQYF.

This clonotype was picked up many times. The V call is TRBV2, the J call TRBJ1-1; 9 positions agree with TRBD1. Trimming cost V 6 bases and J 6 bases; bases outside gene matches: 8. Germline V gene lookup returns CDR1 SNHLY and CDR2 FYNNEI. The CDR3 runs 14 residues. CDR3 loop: CASRGGTGFAEAFF. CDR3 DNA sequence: TGTGCCAGCAGGGGAGGGACAGGGTTCGCTGAAGCTTTCTTT.

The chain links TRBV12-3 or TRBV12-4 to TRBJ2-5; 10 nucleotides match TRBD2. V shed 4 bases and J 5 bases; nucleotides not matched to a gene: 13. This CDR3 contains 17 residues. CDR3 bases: TGTGCCAGCAGTTCCCCGGCTACTAGCGGGAAATTGGAGACCCAGTACTTC. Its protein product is CASSSPATSGKLETQYF.

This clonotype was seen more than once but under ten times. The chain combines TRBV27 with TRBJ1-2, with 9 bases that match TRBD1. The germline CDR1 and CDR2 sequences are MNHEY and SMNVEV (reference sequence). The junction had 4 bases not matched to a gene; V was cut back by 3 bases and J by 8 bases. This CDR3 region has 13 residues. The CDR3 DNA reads TGTGCCAGCAGTTTTGTCACAGGGGGCGGCTACACCTTC. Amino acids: CASSFVTGGGYTF.

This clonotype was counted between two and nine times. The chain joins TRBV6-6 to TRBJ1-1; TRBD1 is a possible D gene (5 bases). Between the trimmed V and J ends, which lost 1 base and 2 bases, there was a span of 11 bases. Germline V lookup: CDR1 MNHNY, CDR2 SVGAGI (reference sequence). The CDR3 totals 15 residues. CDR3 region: CASSYFPQGNTEAFF. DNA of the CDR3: TGTGCCAGCAGTTACTTCCCCCAGGGCAACACTGAAGCTTTCTTT.

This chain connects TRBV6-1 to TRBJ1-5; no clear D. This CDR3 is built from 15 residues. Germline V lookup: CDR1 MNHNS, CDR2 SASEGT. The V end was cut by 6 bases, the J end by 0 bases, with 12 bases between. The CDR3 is CASSQFRTSNQPQHF. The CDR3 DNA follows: TGTGCCAGCAGCCAGTTCCGGACTAGCAATCAGCCCCAGCATTTT.

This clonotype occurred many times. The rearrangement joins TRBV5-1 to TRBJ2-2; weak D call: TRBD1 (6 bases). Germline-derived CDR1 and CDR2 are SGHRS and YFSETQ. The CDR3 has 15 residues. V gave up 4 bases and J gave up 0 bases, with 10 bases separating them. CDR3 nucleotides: TGCGCCAGCAGCAGGGGGACCGCGAACACCGGGGAGCTGTTTTTT. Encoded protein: CASSRGTANTGELFF.

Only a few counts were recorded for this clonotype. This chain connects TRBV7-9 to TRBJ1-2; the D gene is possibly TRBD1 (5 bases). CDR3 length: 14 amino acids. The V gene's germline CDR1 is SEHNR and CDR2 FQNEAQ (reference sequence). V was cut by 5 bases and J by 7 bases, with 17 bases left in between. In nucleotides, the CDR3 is TGTGCCAGCAGCAACCCAAGAGGGGAGGCTGGCTACACCTTC. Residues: CASSNPRGEAGYTF.

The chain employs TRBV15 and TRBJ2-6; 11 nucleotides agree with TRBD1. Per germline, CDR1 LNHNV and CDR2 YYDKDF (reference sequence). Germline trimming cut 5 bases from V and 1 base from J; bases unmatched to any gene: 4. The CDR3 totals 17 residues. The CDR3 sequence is CATSRDRGSSGANVLTF. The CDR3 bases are TGTGCCACCAGCCGGGACAGGGGGTCTTCTGGGGCCAACGTCCTGACTTTC.

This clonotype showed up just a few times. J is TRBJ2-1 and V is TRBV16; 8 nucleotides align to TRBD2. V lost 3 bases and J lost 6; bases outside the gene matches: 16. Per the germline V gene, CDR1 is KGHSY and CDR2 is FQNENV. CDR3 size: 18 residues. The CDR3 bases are TGTGCCAGCAGCCACATCGGGCAAGCGGGAGTTTCTTTCAATGAGCAGTTCTTC. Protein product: CASSHIGQAGVSFNEQFF.

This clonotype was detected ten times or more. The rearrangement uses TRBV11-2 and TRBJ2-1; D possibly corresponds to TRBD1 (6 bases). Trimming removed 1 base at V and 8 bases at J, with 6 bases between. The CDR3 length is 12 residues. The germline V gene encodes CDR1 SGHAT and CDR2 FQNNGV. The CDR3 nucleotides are TGTGCCAGCAGCTTAGCAGGGGATGAGCAGTTCTTC. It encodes CASSLAGDEQFF.

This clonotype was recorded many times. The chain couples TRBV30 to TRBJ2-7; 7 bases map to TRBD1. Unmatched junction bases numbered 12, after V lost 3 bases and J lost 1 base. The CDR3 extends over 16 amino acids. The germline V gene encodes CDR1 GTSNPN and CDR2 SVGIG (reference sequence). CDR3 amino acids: CAWSVTPGTASYEQYF. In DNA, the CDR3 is TGTGCCTGGAGCGTGACCCCGGGGACAGCTTCCTACGAGCAGTACTTC.

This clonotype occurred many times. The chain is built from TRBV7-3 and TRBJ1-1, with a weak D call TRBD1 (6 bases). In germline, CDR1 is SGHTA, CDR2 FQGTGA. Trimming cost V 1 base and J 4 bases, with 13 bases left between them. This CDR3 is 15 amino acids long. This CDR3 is CASSLMGGPSTEAFF. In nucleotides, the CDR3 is TGTGCCAGCAGCTTAATGGGGGGGCCCAGCACTGAAGCTTTCTTT.

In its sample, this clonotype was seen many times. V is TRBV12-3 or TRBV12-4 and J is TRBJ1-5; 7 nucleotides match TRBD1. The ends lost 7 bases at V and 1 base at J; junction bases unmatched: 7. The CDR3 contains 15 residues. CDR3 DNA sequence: TGTGCCAGCAAACCACAGGGGATGAGCAATCAGCCCCAGCATTTT. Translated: CASKPQGMSNQPQHF.

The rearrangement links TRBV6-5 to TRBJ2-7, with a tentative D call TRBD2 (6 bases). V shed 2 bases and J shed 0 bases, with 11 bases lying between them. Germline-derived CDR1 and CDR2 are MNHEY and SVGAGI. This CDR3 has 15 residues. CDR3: CASSYPGSRSYEQYF. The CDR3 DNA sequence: TGTGCCAGCAGTTACCCCGGGAGTCGCTCCTACGAGCAGTACTTC.